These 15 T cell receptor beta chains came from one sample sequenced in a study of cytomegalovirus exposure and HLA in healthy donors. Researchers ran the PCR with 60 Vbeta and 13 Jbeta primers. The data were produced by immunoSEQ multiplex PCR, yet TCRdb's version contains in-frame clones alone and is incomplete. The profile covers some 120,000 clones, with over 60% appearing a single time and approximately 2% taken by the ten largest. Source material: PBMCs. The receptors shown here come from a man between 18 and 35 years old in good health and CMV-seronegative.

CDR3 in DNA: TGTGCCAGCAGCTTGATGACAGGGTTGGACGAGCAGTACTTC. Protein: CASSLMTGLDEQYF. The chain couples TRBV7-9 to TRBJ2-7, with 7 bases that match TRBD1. V lost 3 bases and J lost 5; bases outside the gene matches: 7. Per germline, CDR1 SEHNR and CDR2 FQNEAQ (reference sequence). This CDR3 contains 14 residues. The variable domain in full, with the rest retrieved from reference TRBV7-9 and TRBJ2-7, is DTGVSQNPRHKITKRGQNVTFRCDPISEHNRLYWYRQTLGQGPEFLTYFQNEAQLEKSRLLSDRFSAERPKGSFSTLEIQRTEQGDSAMYLCASSLMTGLDEQYFGPGTRLTVT.

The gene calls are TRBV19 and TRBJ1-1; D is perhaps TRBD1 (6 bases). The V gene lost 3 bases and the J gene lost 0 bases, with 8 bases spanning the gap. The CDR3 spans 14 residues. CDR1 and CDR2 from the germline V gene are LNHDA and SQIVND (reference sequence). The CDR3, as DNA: TGTGCCAGTAGTATTGAGGGGGTGAACACTGAAGCTTTCTTT. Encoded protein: CASSIEGVNTEAFF.

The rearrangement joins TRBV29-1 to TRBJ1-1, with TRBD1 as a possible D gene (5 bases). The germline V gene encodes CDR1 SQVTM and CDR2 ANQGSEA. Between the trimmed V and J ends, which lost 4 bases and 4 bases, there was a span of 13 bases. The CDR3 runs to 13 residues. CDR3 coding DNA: TGCAGCGTTGTGCAGGGTGTGGGCACTGAAGCTTTCTTT. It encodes CSVVQGVGTEAFF.

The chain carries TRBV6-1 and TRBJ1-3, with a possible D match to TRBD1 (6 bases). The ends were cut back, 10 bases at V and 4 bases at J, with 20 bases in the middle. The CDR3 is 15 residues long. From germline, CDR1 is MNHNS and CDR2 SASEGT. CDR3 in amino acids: CATTATGNLGNTIYF. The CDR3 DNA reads TGTGCCACCACGGCAACAGGGAATTTAGGAAACACCATATATTTT.

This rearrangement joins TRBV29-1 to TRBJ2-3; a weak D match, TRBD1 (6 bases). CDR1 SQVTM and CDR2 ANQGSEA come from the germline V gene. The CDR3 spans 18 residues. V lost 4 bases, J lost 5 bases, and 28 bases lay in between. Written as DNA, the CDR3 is TGCAGCGTTGTGCCGGGGCTGGAAGAGCTCATCAGGGGAGATACGCAGTATTTT. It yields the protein CSVVPGLEELIRGDTQYF.

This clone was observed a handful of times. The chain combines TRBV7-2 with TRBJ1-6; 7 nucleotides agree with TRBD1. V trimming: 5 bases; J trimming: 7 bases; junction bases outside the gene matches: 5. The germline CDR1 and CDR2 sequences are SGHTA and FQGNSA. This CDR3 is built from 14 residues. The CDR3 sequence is CASSPRGVNSPLHF. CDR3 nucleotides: TGTGCCAGCAGCCCCAGGGGGGTAAATTCACCCCTCCACTTT.

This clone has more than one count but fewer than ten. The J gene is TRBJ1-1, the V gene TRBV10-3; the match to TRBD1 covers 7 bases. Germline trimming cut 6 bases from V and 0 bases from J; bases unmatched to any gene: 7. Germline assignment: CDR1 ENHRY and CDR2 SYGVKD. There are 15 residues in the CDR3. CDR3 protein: CAIRGDRSMNTEAFF. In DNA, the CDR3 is TGTGCCATCAGGGGGGACAGAAGCATGAACACTGAAGCTTTCTTT.

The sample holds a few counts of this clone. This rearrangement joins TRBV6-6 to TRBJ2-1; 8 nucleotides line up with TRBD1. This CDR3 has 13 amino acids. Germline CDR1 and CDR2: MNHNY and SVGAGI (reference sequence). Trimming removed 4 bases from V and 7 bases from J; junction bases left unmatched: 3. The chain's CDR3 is CASSSRQGNEQFF. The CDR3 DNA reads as TGTGCCAGCAGTTCCAGACAGGGGAATGAGCAGTTCTTC.

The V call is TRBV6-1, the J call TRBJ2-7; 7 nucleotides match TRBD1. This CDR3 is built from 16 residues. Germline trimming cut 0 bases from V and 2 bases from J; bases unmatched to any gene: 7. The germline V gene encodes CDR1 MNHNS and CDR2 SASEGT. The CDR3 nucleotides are TGTGCCAGCAGTGAAGCGGTGGCAGGGGGTACCTACGAGCAGTACTTC. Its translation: CASSEAVAGGTYEQYF.

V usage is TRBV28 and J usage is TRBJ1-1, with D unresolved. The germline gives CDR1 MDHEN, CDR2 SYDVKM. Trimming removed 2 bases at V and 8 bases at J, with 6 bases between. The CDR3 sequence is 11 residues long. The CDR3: CASSLELEAFF. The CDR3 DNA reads TGTGCCAGCAGTTTAGAGTTGGAAGCTTTCTTT.

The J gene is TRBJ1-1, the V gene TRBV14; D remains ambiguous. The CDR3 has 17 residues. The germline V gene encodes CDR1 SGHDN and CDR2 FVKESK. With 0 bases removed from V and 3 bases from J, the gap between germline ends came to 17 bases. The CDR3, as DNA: TGTGCCAGCAGCCAAGATAAGCTTTATGCGGGTTACACTGAAGCTTTCTTT. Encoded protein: CASSQDKLYAGYTEAFF.

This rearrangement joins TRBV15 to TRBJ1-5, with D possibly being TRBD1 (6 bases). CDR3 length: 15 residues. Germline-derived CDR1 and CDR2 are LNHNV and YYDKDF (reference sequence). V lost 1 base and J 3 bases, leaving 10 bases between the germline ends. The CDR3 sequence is CATSRGAGDNQPQHF. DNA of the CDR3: TGTGCCACCAGCAGAGGGGCAGGGGACAATCAGCCCCAGCATTTT.

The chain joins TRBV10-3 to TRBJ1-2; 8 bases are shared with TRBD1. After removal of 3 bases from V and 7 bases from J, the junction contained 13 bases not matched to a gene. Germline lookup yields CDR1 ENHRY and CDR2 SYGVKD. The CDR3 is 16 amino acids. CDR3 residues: CAISDPDPGQAFGYTF. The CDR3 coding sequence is TGTGCCATCAGTGATCCCGACCCGGGACAGGCTTTTGGCTACACCTTC.

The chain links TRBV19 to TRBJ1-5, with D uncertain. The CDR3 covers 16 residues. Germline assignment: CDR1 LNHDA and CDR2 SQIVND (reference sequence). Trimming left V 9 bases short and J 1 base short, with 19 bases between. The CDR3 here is CASKVEGWRSNQPQHF. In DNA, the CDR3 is TGTGCCAGCAAAGTAGAGGGATGGAGGAGCAATCAGCCCCAGCATTTT.

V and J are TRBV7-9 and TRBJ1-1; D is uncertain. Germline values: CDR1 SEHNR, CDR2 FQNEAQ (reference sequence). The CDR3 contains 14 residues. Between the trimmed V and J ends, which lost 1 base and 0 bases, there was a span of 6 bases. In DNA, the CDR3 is TGTGCCAGCAGCTTAGAAATTATGAACACTGAAGCTTTCTTT. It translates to CASSLEIMNTEAFF.